The clone carrying this T cell receptor (beta chain) was picked up many times. The data were taken from a study of identical twins. Looked up from germline, CDR1 is SEHNR and CDR2 is FQNEAQ (reference sequence). The CDR3 has 17 residues. Unmatched junction bases numbered 7, after V lost 5 bases and J lost 0 bases. TCRdb reprocessed the 5' RACE reads with MiXCR, giving one entry per CDR3 protein. Among 200,000 to 250,000 distinct CDR3 sequences listed, about 13% were seen once. This sample was also put to use in a study of yellow fever vaccine responses in identical twins.

The chain employs TRBV7-9 and TRBJ2-3, with 11 bases that match TRBD2. Sequenced input: memory (CD45RO+) T cells sorted from blood. The TCR comes from a woman younger than 30 in good health. CDR3 bases: TGTGCCAGCAGCCGACTAGCGGGACAAACTAGCACAGATACGCAGTATTTT. This sequence encodes CASSRLAGQTSTDTQYF.